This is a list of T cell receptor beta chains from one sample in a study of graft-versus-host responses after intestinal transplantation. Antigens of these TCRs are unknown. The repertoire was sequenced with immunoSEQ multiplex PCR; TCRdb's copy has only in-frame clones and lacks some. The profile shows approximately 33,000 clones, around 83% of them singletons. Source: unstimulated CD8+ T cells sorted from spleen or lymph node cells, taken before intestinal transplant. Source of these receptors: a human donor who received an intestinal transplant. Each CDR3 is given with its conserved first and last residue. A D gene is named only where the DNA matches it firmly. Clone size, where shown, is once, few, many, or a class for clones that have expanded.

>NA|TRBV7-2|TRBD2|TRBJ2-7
TGTGCCAGCAGCCCCCCGACTAGCGGAGCCTACGAGCAGTACTTC
CASSPPTSGAYEQYF
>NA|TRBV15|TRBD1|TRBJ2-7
TGTGCCACCAGCGTCCGGACAGGGAATGACGACGAGCAGTACTTC
CATSVRTGNDDEQYF
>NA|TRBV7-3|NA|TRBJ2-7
TGTGCCAGCAGCTTGGAGCCGGACAGTGTCAACGAGCAGTACTTC
CASSLEPDSVNEQYF
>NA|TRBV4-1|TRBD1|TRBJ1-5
TGCGCCAGCGGCCAAGATGGGACAGGGTATCAGCCCCAGCATTTT
CASGQDGTGYQPQHF
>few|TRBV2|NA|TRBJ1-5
TGTGCCAGCAGTGAATTCCAGGGGAATCAGCCCCAGCATTTT
CASSEFQGNQPQHF
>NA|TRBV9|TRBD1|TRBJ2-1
TGTGCCAGCAGCGCGGGACAGGTGGACAATGAGCAGTTCTTC
CASSAGQVDNEQFF
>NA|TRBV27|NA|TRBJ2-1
TGTGCCAGCAGCGCCCTACTGGACAGATACAATGAGCAGTTCTTC
CASSALLDRYNEQFF
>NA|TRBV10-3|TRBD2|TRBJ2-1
TGTGCCATCAGTGAGACCGAGCGGGGGGGCAATGAGCAGTTCTTC
CAISETERGGNEQFF
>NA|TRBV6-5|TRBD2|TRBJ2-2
TGTGCCAGCAGACCCACTAGCGCCGGGGAGCTGTTTTTT
CASRPTSAGELFF
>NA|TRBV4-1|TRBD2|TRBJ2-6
TGCGCCAGCAGTCAAGATGTAGCGGGGGCCTCTGGGGCCAACGTCCTGACTTTC
CASSQDVAGASGANVLTF
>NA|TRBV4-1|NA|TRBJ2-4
TGCGCCAGCAGCTCCGGAGGCAGGGGTGACATTCAGTACTTC
CASSSGGRGDIQYF
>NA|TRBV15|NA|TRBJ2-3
TGTGCCACCAGCAGAGTGGAGGGGGATACGCAGTATTTT
CATSRVEGDTQYF
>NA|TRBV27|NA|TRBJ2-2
TGTGCCAGCAGTTTAATAGGTAGCAGCAGGGAGCTGTTTTTT
CASSLIGSSRELFF
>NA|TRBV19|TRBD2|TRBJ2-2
TGTGCCAGTAGTATTTCGAGCGGGGGGCCCGGGGAGCTGTTTTTT
CASSISSGGPGELFF
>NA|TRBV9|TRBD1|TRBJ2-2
TGTGCCAGCAGCGTAGGTCTCCGGGACAGGGGTAACACCGGGGAGCTGTTTTTT
CASSVGLRDRGNTGELFF
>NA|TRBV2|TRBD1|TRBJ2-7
TGTGCCCGTGGGACAGAAAGGGGGCCGGGTGAGCAGTACTTC
CARGTERGPGEQYF
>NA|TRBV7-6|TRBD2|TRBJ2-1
TGTGCCAGCAGCCAGGGACTAGCGGGGGGCGTTTACAATGAGCAGTTCTTC
CASSQGLAGGVYNEQFF
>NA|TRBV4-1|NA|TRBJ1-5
TGCGCCAGCAGCCGAGGGGGGGGAGATCAGCCCCAGCATTTT
CASSRGGGDQPQHF
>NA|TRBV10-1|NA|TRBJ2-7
TGCGCCAGCAGTCCCGGACAGAACGAGCAGTACTTC
CASSPGQNEQYF
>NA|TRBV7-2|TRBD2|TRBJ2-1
TGTGCCAGCAGCTCGAGCGGGAATCCTTACAATGAGCAGTTCTTC
CASSSSGNPYNEQFF
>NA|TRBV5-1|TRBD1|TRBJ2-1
TGCGCCAGCAGCTCTTACTCCCGGGACAGGGGGCTCCACAATGAGCAGTTCTTC
CASSSYSRDRGLHNEQFF
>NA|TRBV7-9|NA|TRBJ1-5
TGTGCCAGCAGCTCGGACAGAAGCTCACAGCCCCAGCATTTT
CASSSDRSSQPQHF
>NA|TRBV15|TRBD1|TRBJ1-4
TGTGCCACCAGCTCAGACAGGGGGAGAGAAAAACTGTTTTTT
CATSSDRGREKLFF